This passage covers 23 T cell receptor beta chains from one sample sequenced in a study of T cells of healthy individuals. TCRdb ran MiXCR on the 5' RACE reads and lists one entry per CDR3 protein. The data hold more than 60,000 distinct CDR3 sequences, with about a sixth observed a single time. These receptors were collected from a human donor in good health.

This clonotype turned up a few times. CDR3 DNA sequence: TGTGCCAGCAGCCAAGGCAGGACCCTGACCTACAATGAGCAGTTCTTC. It encodes CASSQGRTLTYNEQFF. The chain joins TRBV3-1 to TRBJ2-1; unclear D gene. The CDR3 is made up of 16 amino acids. V gave up 1 base and J gave up 2 bases, with 12 bases separating them. Germline CDR1 LGHDT, CDR2 YNNKEL (reference sequence).

The V call is TRBV20-1, the J call TRBJ2-3, with D possibly TRBD1 on 5 matching bases. The CDR3 has 14 amino acids. CDR1 and CDR2 from the germline V gene are DFQATT and SNEGSKA (reference sequence). V was shortened by 6 bases and J by 0 bases, with 13 bases between the two germline ends. For the CDR3, the DNA is TGCAGTGCCCTAGACAGATCTAGCACAGATACGCAGTATTTT. Translating gives CSALDRSSTDTQYF.

This clonotype was seen a handful of times. The V gene is TRBV3-1, the J gene TRBJ2-1, with D uncertain. Germline V lookup: CDR1 LGHDT, CDR2 YNNKEL (reference sequence). V lost 0 bases and J lost 5, with 11 bases in between. CDR3 length: 15 residues. In nucleotides, the CDR3 is TGTGCCAGCAGCCAAGATTTCCCAGCCCACAATGAGCAGTTCTTC. It specifies CASSQDFPAHNEQFF.

This clonotype was detected many times. This chain uses TRBV20-1 with TRBJ2-7; possibly TRBD1 or TRBD2 for D (5 bases each). Per the germline V gene, CDR1 is DFQATT and CDR2 is SNEGSKA (reference sequence). Trimming shortened V by 2 bases and J by 2 bases, and 7 bases separated the two germline ends. The CDR3 loop spans 12 amino acids. CDR3 amino acids: CSARQGPYEQYF. In DNA, the CDR3 is TGCAGTGCTAGACAGGGACCCTACGAGCAGTACTTC.

In this sample, this clonotype turned up many times. The V call is TRBV29-1, the J call TRBJ2-7; no definite D call. Trimming took off 0 bases at V and 4 bases at J, with 22 bases between the two ends. The CDR3 extends over 17 amino acids. Per the germline V gene, CDR1 is SQVTM and CDR2 is ANQGSEA. This CDR3 is CSVEDRPSRTGPYEQYF. Written as DNA, the CDR3 is TGCAGCGTTGAAGATCGACCATCTCGCACTGGCCCTTACGAGCAGTACTTC.

This clonotype was counted only a few times. The gene calls are TRBV20-1 and TRBJ2-5; 16 nucleotides line up with TRBD2. V trimming: 4 bases; J trimming: 4 bases; junction bases outside the gene matches: 6. Germline CDR1 DFQATT, CDR2 SNEGSKA (reference sequence). The CDR3 runs to 16 residues. DNA for the CDR3: TGCAGTGCTAAAGGGACTAGCGGGAGGGCCAGAGAGACCCAGTACTTC. It translates to CSAKGTSGRARETQYF.

The chain uses TRBV29-1 and TRBJ2-2; no clear D gene. Per the germline V gene, CDR1 is SQVTM and CDR2 is ANQGSEA. CDR3 length: 12 residues. Trimming stripped 3 bases from V and 4 bases from J, with 6 bases between. The CDR3 bases are TGCAGCGTTGACCACTCCACCGGGGAGCTGTTTTTT. It translates to CSVDHSTGELFF.

This clonotype was observed a few times. The chain carries TRBV7-2 and TRBJ2-1, with D possibly TRBD2 on 5 matching bases. This CDR3 has 13 amino acids. CDR1 is SGHTA, CDR2 FQGNSA, per germline. Trimming pared 8 bases from V and 3 bases from J, leaving 11 bases between. CDR3 nucleotide sequence: TGTGCCAGCGGGAGTACCTTCTACAATGAGCAGTTCTTC. This gives the protein CASGSTFYNEQFF.

There are many counts of this clonotype. The chain has TRBV20-1 and TRBJ2-7, with TRBD2 as a possible D gene (5 bases). The CDR3 consists of 13 residues. The V gene lost 7 bases and the J gene lost 3 bases, with 16 bases spanning the gap. Per the germline V gene, CDR1 is DFQATT and CDR2 is SNEGSKA (reference sequence). The CDR3 sequence: CSVEASGIYEQYF. The CDR3 region has the DNA TGCAGTGTTGAGGCCAGCGGAATCTACGAGCAGTACTTC.

There are a few counts of this clonotype. The chain is built from TRBV20-1 and TRBJ2-2, with D perhaps TRBD1 or TRBD2 (5 bases each). Trimming left V 3 bases short and J 4 bases short, with 12 bases between. CDR1 is DFQATT and CDR2 is SNEGSKA in the germline V gene (reference sequence). CDR3 length: 14 amino acids. CDR3 protein: CSARPPRGTGELFF. The CDR3 region has the DNA TGCAGTGCTAGGCCGCCGAGGGGCACCGGGGAGCTGTTTTTT.

This clonotype was detected only a few times. The chain's CDR3 is CASPPTDTQYF. The CDR3 nucleotides are TGTGCCAGTCCCCCCACAGATACGCAGTATTTT. The genes are TRBV21-1 and TRBJ2-3; the table's TRBD1 call for D was not verified on the DNA. TRBV21-1 is a listed pseudogene. The CDR3 is 11 amino acids.

There are many counts of this clonotype. The J gene is TRBJ2-7, the V gene TRBV12-3 or TRBV12-4; possibly TRBD2 for D (6 bases). The CDR3 has 15 amino acids. V lost 6 bases, J lost 0 bases, and 15 bases lay in between. The CDR3 region is CASRSTGTRSYEQYF. DNA of the CDR3: TGTGCCAGCAGAAGTACCGGGACTCGCTCCTACGAGCAGTACTTC.

The chain combines TRBV5-1 with TRBJ2-7, with TRBD1 identical over 7 bases. Germline CDR1 reads SGHRS; CDR2 reads YFSETQ. The V gene end was trimmed by 4 bases and the J gene end by 3 bases; junction bases not matched to a gene: 10. The CDR3 is 15 residues long. CDR3 nucleotides: TGCGCCAGCAGCGTTGACCCCGGGACAGACTACGAGCAGTACTTC. It encodes CASSVDPGTDYEQYF.

This chain connects TRBV5-1 to TRBJ2-7; TRBD2 is a possible D gene (5 bases). Germline V gives CDR1 SGHRS, CDR2 YFSETQ. Trimming removed 2 bases at V and 7 bases at J, with 16 bases between. This CDR3 region has 14 residues. CDR3: CASSLTGSAIEQYF. CDR3 coding DNA: TGCGCCAGCAGCTTAACGGGGAGCGCTATAGAGCAGTACTTC.

This clonotype has more than one count but fewer than ten. The chain links TRBV4-1 to TRBJ1-5; D unresolved. With 2 bases removed from V and 1 base from J, the gap between germline ends came to 6 bases. The CDR3 sequence is 14 residues long. The germline V gene has CDR1 MGHRA and CDR2 YSYEKL. CDR3 nucleotide sequence: TGCGCCAGCAGCCAATGGCAGAGCAATCAGCCCCAGCATTTT. Translating gives CASSQWQSNQPQHF.

This chain links TRBV5-1 with TRBJ2-7; D is uncertain. This CDR3 is 14 amino acids long. Germline V gene data show CDR1 as SGHRS and CDR2 as YFSETQ. V was cut by 0 bases and J by 5 bases, with 12 bases left in between. The chain's CDR3 is CASSLVGRRDEQYF. Written as DNA, the CDR3 is TGCGCCAGCAGCTTGGTAGGCAGGAGAGACGAGCAGTACTTC.

This clonotype was recorded at least ten times. The rearrangement links TRBV5-1 to TRBJ1-1; possibly TRBD1 for D (5 bases). V was trimmed by 6 bases and J by 1 base, leaving 10 bases between them. There are 13 residues in the CDR3. CDR1 SGHRS and CDR2 YFSETQ come from the germline V gene. The CDR3, as DNA: TGCGCCAGCACAACCGACAGGAACACTGAAGCTTTCTTT. Its protein product is CASTTDRNTEAFF.

In this sample, this clonotype turned up a few times. The chain combines TRBV5-1 with TRBJ1-6; unclear D gene. The CDR3 sequence is 13 residues long. The V gene's germline CDR1 is SGHRS and CDR2 YFSETQ. Trimming removed 6 bases at V and 4 bases at J, with 8 bases between. The CDR3 nucleotides are TGCGCCAGCAATACAGATTATAATTCACCCCTCCACTTT. This translates into CASNTDYNSPLHF.

This clonotype was counted at least ten times. V is TRBV6-1 and J is TRBJ2-5; 9 nucleotides match TRBD2. From germline, CDR1 is MNHNS and CDR2 SASEGT. CDR3 length equals 16 residues. Losses at the gene ends were 3 bases for V and 5 bases for J; bases not matched to a gene: 10. DNA of the CDR3: TGTGCCAGCAGTGATGACTGGACTAGCGCGCCGGAGACCCAGTACTTC. Encoded protein: CASSDDWTSAPETQYF.

This clonotype was seen many times. This sequence joins TRBV23-1 and TRBJ1-5, with D maybe TRBD1 (5 bases). TRBV23-1 counts as an open reading frame of uncertain function. Trimming left V 0 bases short and J 0 bases short, with 9 bases between. CDR3 length equals 16 residues. CDR3 protein: CASSQSGGNSNQPQHF. DNA of the CDR3: TGCGCCAGCAGTCAATCTGGGGGGAATAGCAATCAGCCCCAGCATTTT.

This clonotype was found a few times. The genes are TRBV29-1 and TRBJ2-3; D remains ambiguous. The CDR3 spans 15 residues. The germline V gene has CDR1 SQVTM and CDR2 ANQGSEA. V lost 1 base and J lost 4, with 15 bases in between. CDR3 residues: CSVEGKPNFADTQYF. The CDR3 nucleotides are TGCAGCGTTGAAGGGAAACCTAATTTCGCAGATACGCAGTATTTT.

This chain joins TRBV5-6 and TRBJ2-2; tentative D call: TRBD1 (5 bases). CDR3 length equals 15 residues. Per germline, CDR1 SGHDT and CDR2 YYEEEE. The V end was cut by 4 bases, the J end by 4 bases, with 14 bases between. The CDR3 reads CASSGAGRSTGELFF. Written as DNA, the CDR3 is TGTGCCAGCAGCGGGGCAGGGCGTAGCACCGGGGAGCTGTTTTTT.

There are many counts of this clonotype. The chain uses TRBV10-3 and TRBJ2-6; possible D gene TRBD2, 5 bases. This CDR3 contains 14 residues. Germline V gives CDR1 ENHRY, CDR2 SYGVKD. The ends were cut back, 5 bases at V and 4 bases at J, with 9 bases in the middle. CDR3 sequence reads: CAISRESGANVLTF. CDR3 nucleotides: TGTGCCATCAGTAGGGAGTCCGGGGCCAACGTCCTGACTTTC.